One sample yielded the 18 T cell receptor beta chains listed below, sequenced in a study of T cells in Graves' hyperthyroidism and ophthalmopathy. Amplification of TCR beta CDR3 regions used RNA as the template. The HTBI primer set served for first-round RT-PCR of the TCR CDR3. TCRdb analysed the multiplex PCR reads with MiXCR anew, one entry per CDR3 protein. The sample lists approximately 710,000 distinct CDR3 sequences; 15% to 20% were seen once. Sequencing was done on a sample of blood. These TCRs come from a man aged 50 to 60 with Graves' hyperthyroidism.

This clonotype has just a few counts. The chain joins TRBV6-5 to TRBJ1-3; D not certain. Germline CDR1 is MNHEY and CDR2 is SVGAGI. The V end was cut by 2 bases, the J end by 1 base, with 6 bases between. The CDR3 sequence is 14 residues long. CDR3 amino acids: CASSYQRSGNTIYF. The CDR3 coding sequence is TGTGCCAGCAGTTACCAAAGATCTGGAAACACCATATATTTT.

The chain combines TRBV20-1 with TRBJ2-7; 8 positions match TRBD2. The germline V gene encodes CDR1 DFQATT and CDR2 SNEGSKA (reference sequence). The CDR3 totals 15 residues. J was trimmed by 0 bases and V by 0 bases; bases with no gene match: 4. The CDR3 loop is CSARDERESSYEQYF. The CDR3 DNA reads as TGCAGTGCTAGAGATGAGCGGGAGAGCTCCTACGAGCAGTACTTC.

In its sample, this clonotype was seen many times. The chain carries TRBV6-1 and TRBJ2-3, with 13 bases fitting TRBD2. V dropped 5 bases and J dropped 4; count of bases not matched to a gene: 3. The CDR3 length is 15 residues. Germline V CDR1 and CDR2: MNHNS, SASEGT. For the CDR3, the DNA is TGTGCCAGCAGTCGGACTAGCGGGAGTGCAGATACGCAGTATTTT. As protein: CASSRTSGSADTQYF.

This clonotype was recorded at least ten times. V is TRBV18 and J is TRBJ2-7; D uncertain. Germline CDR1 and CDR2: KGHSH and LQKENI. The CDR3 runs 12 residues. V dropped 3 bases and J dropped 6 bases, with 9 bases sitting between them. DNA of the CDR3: TGTGCCAGCTCACCGACGGCTCGCGAGCAGTACTTC. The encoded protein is CASSPTAREQYF.

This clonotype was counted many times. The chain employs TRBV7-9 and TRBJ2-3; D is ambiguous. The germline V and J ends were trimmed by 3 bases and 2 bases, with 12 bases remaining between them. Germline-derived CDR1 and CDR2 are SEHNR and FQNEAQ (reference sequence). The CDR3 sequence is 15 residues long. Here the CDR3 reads CASSFISAYTDTQYF. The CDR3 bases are TGTGCCAGCAGCTTCATATCCGCTTACACAGATACGCAGTATTTT.

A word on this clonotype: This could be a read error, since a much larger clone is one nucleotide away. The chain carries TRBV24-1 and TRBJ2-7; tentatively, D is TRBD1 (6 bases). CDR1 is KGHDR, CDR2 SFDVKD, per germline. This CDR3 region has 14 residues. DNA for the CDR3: TGTGCCACCGGTGATTCAGGGGAATCCTACGAGCAGTACTTC. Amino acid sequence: CATGDSGESYEQYF.

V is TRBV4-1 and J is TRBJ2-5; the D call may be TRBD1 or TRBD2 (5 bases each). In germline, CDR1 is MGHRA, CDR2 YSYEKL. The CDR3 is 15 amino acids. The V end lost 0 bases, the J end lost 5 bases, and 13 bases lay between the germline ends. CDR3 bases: TGCGCCAGCAGCCAAGAGGGCCGAGGGGAGGAGACCCAGTACTTC. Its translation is CASSQEGRGEETQYF.

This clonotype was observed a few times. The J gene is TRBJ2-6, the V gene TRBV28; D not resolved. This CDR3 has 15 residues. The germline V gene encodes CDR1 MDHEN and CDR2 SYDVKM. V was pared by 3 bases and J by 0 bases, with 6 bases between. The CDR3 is CASSLMDSGANVLTF. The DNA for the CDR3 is TGTGCCAGCAGTTTGATGGACTCTGGGGCCAACGTCCTGACTTTC.

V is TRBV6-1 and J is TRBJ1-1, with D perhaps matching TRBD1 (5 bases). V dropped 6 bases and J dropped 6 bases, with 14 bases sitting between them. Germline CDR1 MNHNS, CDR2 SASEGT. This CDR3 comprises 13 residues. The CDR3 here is CASRPFDSPEAFF. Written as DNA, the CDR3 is TGTGCCAGCAGACCTTTCGACAGCCCTGAAGCTTTCTTT.

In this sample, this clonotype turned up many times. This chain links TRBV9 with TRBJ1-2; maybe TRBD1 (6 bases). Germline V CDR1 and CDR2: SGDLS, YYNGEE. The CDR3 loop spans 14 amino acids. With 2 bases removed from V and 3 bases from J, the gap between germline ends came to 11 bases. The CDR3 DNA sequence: TGTGCCAGCAGCGTGGGAAGGGGGGACTATGGCTACACCTTC. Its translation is CASSVGRGDYGYTF.

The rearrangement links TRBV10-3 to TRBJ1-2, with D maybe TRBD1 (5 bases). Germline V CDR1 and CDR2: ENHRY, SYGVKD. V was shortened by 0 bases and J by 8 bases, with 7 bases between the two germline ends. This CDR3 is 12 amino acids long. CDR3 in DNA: TGTGCCATCAGTGAGTCGGGGGACGGCTACACCTTC. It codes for CAISESGDGYTF.

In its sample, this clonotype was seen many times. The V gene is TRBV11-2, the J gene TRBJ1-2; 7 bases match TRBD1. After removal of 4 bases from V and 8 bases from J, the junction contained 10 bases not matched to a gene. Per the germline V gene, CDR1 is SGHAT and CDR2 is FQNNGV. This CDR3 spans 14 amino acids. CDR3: CASSWGQTLGGYTF. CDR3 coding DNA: TGTGCCAGCAGCTGGGGACAGACTCTGGGCGGCTACACCTTC.

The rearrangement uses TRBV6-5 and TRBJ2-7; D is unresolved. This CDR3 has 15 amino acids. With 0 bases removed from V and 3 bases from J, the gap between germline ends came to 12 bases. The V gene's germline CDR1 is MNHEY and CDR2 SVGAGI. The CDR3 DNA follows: TGTGCCAGCAGTTACTCGCGCCATAAACGCTACGAGCAGTACTTC. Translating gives CASSYSRHKRYEQYF.

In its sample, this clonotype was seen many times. The CDR3 DNA follows: TGCAGTGCTTTGACAGGGGCGAACACTGAAGCTTTCTTT. Amino acids: CSALTGANTEAFF. The chain has TRBV20-1 and TRBJ1-1; 8 bases fit TRBD1. From germline, CDR1 is DFQATT and CDR2 SNEGSKA (reference sequence). This CDR3 spans 13 amino acids. V lost 5 bases and J lost 1; bases outside the gene matches: 3.

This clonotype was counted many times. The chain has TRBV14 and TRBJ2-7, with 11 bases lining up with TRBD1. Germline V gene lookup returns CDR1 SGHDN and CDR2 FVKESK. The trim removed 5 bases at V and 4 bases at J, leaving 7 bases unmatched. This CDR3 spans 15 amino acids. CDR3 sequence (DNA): TGTGCCAGCAGCTATGGACAGGGGGCCCTTTACGAGCAGTACTTC. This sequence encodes CASSYGQGALYEQYF.

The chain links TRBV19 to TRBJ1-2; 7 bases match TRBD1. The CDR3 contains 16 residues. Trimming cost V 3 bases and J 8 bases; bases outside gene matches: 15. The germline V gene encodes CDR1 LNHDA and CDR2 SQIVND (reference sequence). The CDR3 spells CASSIEASAYRGGYTF. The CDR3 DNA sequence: TGTGCCAGTAGTATTGAGGCGTCAGCATACAGGGGAGGCTACACCTTC.

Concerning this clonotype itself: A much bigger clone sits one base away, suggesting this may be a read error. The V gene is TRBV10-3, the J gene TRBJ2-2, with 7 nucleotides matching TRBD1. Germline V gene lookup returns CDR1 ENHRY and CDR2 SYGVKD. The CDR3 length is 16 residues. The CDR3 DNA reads TGTCCCATCAGTGAGAGGGAAGGGGGCGCCCCCGGGGAGCTGTTTTTT. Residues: CPISEREGGAPGELFF.

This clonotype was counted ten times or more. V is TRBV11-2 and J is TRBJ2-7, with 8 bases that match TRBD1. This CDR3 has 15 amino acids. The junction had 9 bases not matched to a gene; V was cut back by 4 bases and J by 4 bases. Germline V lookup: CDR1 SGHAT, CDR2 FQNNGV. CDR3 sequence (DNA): TGTGCCAGCAGCTCCCCGCGACAGGGGAGGTACGAGCAGTACTTC. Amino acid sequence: CASSSPRQGRYEQYF.